This record covers a single T cell receptor beta chain. The antigen remains unidentified. The sample belongs to a study of T cell repertoires in cytomegalovirus infection. Overall study context: The public TCR beta signatures pointed to both CMV infection and matching HLA type. The study's findings and limits: Dominant in the ex vivo response were TCR beta clonotypes restricted by HLA-C and specific for CMV. Summed public TCR beta family frequency identified CMV carriers bearing the relevant HLA.

TCRdb fed the reads into MiXCR, producing one record per CDR3 protein. The profile shows roughly 630,000 distinct CDR3 sequences, around 24% of them singletons. The germline gives CDR1 MNHNS, CDR2 SASEGT. V lost 6 bases and J 2 bases, leaving 15 bases between the germline ends. The CDR3 is made up of 15 amino acids. Sequencing was done on a sample of CD8+ T cells from PBMCs. The sequence came from a human donor in good health (CMV status not recorded). Some clones in this sample may be carry-over from other donors' samples. The rearrangement uses TRBV6-1 and TRBJ2-3, with D hard to call. CDR3 sequence: CASRELELFTDTQYF. For the CDR3, the DNA is TGTGCCAGCAGAGAATTAGAACTCTTCACAGATACGCAGTATTTT.